This T cell receptor beta chain was recorded in a study of control samples from healthy donors and cancer patients. TCRdb keeps only in-frame clones here, not all; method: immunoSEQ multiplex PCR. The sample holds over 150,000 clones, roughly 94% seen once. The germline V and J ends were trimmed by 5 bases and 1 base, with 17 bases remaining between them. The germline gives CDR1 SEHNR, CDR2 FQNEAQ (reference sequence). The CDR3 runs 16 residues. This chain connects TRBV7-9 to TRBJ1-2, with a possible D match to TRBD1 (6 bases). The clonotype originates from a man between 60 and 75 years old with colorectal cancer. The sequenced sample was PBMCs. The CDR3 coding sequence is TGTGCCAGCAGCCTAACCGGACAGCCTATTAACTATGGCTACACCTTC. Protein: CASSLTGQPINYGYTF.